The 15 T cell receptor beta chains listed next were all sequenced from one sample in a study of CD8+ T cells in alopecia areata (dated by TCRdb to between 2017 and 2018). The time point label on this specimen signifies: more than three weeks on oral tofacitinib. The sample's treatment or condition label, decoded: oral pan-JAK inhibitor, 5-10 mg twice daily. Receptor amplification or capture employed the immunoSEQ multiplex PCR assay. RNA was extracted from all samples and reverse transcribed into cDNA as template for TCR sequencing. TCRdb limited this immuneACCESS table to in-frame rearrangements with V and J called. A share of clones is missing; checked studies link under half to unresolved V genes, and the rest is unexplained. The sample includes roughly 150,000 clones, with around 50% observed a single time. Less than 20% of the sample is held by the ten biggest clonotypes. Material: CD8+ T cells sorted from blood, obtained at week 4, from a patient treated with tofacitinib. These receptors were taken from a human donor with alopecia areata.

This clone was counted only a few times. The CDR3 reads CASSLRESGTGELFF. The CDR3 DNA reads TGTGCCAGCAGCTTGAGGGAGTCGGGCACCGGGGAGCTGTTTTTT. The gene calls are TRBV5-6 and TRBJ2-2, with D perhaps matching TRBD2 (5 bases). Germline CDR1 and CDR2: SGHDT and YYEEEE. Trimming took off 1 base at V and 4 bases at J, with 11 bases between the two ends. The CDR3 is 15 amino acids.

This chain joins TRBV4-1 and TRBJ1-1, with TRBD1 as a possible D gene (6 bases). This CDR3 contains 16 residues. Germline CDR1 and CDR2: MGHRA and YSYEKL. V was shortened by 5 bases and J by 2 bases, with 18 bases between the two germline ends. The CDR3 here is CASSFRGTGPNTEAFF. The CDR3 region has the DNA TGCGCCAGCAGCTTCAGAGGAACAGGGCCAAACACTGAAGCTTTCTTT.

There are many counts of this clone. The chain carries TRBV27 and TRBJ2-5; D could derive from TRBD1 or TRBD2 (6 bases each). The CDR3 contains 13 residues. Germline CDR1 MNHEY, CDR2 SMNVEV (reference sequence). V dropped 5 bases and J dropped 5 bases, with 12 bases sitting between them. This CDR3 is CASSTQGRETQYF. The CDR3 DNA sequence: TGTGCCAGCAGTACCCAGGGGAGGGAGACCCAGTACTTC.

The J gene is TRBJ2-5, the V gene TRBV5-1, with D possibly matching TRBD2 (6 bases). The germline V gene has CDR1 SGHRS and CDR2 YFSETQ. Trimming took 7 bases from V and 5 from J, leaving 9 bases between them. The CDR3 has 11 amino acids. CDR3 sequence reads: CASEGGETQYF. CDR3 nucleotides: TGCGCCAGCGAAGGAGGGGAGACCCAGTACTTC.

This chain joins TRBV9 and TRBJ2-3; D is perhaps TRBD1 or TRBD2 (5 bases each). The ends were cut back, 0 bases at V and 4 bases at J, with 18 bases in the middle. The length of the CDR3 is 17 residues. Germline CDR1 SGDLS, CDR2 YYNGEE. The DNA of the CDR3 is TGTGCCAGCAGCGTAGCTACGGGCCGCAGGGACCCAGATACGCAGTATTTT. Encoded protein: CASSVATGRRDPDTQYF.

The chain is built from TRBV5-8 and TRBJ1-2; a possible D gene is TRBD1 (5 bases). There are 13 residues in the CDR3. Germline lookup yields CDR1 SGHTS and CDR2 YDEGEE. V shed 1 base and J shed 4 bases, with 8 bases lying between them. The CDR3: CASSLQGSYGYTF. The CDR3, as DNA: TGTGCCAGCAGCTTGCAGGGAAGCTATGGCTACACCTTC.

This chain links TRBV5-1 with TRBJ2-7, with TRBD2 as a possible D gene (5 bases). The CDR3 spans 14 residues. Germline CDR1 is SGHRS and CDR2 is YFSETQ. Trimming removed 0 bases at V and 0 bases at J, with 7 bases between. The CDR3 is CASSLAGNSYEQYF. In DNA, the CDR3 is TGCGCCAGCAGCTTGGCGGGAAACTCCTACGAGCAGTACTTC.

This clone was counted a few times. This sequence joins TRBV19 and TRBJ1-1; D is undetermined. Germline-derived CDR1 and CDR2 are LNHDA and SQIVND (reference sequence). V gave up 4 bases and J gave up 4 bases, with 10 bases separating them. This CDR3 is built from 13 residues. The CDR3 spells CASSTSIITEAFF. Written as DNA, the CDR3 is TGTGCCAGTAGTACATCGATTATCACTGAAGCTTTCTTT.

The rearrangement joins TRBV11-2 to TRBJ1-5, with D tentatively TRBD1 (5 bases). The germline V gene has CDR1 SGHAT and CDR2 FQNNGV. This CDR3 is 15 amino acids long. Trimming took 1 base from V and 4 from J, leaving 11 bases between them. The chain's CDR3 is CASSLGRAGNQPQHF. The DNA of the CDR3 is TGTGCCAGCAGCTTAGGGAGGGCAGGGAATCAGCCCCAGCATTTT.

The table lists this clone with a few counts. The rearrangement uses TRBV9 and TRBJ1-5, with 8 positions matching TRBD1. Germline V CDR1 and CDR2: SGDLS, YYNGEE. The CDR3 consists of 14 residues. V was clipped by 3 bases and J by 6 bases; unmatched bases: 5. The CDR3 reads CASSGTGSGQPQHF. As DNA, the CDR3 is TGTGCCAGCAGCGGGACAGGGTCCGGTCAGCCCCAGCATTTT.

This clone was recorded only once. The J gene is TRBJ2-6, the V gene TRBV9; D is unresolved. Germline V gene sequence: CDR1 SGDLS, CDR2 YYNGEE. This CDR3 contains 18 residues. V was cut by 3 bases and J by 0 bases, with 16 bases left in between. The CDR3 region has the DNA TGTGCCAGCAGCGACCCGACCCGGGCAGGCTCTGGGGCCAACGTCCTGACTTTC. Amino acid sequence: CASSDPTRAGSGANVLTF.

The CDR3 DNA follows: TGCAGCGCCGGGTGGGGGCCCACTGAAGCTTTCTTT. Its translation: CSAGWGPTEAFF. The rearrangement uses TRBV29-1 and TRBJ1-1; possible D gene TRBD1, 6 bases. The germline V and J ends were trimmed by 7 bases and 4 bases, with 13 bases remaining between them. The CDR3 has 12 residues. The germline gives CDR1 SQVTM, CDR2 ANQGSEA.

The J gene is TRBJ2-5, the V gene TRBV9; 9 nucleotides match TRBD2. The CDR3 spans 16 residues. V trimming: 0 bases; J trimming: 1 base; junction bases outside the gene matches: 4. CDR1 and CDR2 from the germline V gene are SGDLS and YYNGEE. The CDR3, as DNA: TGTGCCAGCAGCGTAGATGGGCGGGGGGGCCAAGAGACCCAGTACTTC. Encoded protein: CASSVDGRGGQETQYF.

The CDR3 sequence is CASSEWVGQPNYGYTF. Here the CDR3 DNA reads TGTGCCAGCAGTGAATGGGTCGGACAGCCAAACTATGGCTACACCTTC. The rearrangement joins TRBV6-1 to TRBJ1-2; the D gene is possibly TRBD1 (6 bases). Germline V lookup: CDR1 MNHNS, CDR2 SASEGT. The CDR3 spans 16 residues. V gave up 2 bases and J gave up 2 bases, with 15 bases separating them.

CDR3 DNA: TGCGCCAGCAGCCCCCGGGACTCCCCCTACGAGCAGTACTTC. Translation: CASSPRDSPYEQYF. The V gene is TRBV5-1, the J gene TRBJ2-7, with D possibly TRBD2 on 6 matching bases. The CDR3 spans 14 residues. CDR1 and CDR2 (germline): SGHRS, YFSETQ. V was clipped by 4 bases and J by 2 bases, with 13 bases between them.